These T cell receptor beta chains were read from a single sample in a study of spatial heterogeneity in lung cancer. MiXCR was run by TCRdb on the 5' RACE reads, yielding one entry per CDR3 protein. The top ten hold more than 5.5% of the sample, which has tens of thousands of distinct CDR3 sequences, roughly 14% seen once. Sequencing used PBMCs, obtained at surgery. The receptors originated from a male donor with early-stage non-small cell lung cancer. The CDR3 runs from the conserved cysteine through the conserved F or W. The D gene is left open where the match is weak. Rows may omit the clone size; those that give it use once, few, many or a size class.

>TRBJ2-1|TRBV6-5|many|TRBD2
TGTGCCAGCTCCCCGACTATAGCGGGGATTTACAATGAGCAGTTCTTC
CASSPTIAGIYNEQFF
>TRBJ2-3|TRBV5-1|few|NA
TGCGCCAGCAGCTTGCACCCAGGGCCCCGCACAGATACGCAGTATTTT
CASSLHPGPRTDTQYF
>TRBJ2-3|TRBV10-1|NA|TRBD2
TGCGCCAGCAGTGACACTAGCGGGATGACAGATACGCAGTATTTT
CASSDTSGMTDTQYF
>TRBJ1-5|TRBV2|NA|NA
TGTGCCAGCAGCAAAGGGACGTCGGGAGGCAATCAGCCCCAGCATTTT
CASSKGTSGGNQPQHF
>TRBJ2-3|TRBV27|NA|NA
TGTGCCAGCAGTCCGGTAGGATTGGGTACAGATACGCAGTATTTT
CASSPVGLGTDTQYF
>TRBJ2-7|TRBV10-1|many|TRBD1
TGCGCCAGCAGTGCCGGGACAGCCTACGAGCAGTACTTC
CASSAGTAYEQYF
>TRBJ1-3|TRBV10-3|NA|NA
TGTGCCACGGAGAGCTCTGGAAACACCATATATTTT
CATESSGNTIYF
>TRBJ2-3|TRBV20-1|NA|NA
TGCAGTGCTAGAGCGGATTCCACAGATACGCAGTATTTT
CSARADSTDTQYF
>TRBJ2-7|TRBV28|many|TRBD2
TGTGCCAGCAGCACCACCGGACTAGCGGTCGATAAGTACTTC
CASSTTGLAVDKYF
>TRBJ2-7|TRBV13|NA|NA
TGTGCCAGCAGCTTACTAGTAGCCCACGAGCAGTACTTC
CASSLLVAHEQYF
>TRBJ2-2|TRBV6-2/TRBV6-3|NA|TRBD1
TGTGCCAGCAGTTCGGGACAGCTCGGAACCGGGGAGCTGTTTTTT
CASSSGQLGTGELFF
>TRBJ1-4|TRBV7-9|NA|NA
TGTGCCAGCAGCCTCAACGAACCGGAAAAACTGTTTTTT
CASSLNEPEKLFF
>TRBJ1-2|TRBV6-5|NA|NA
TGTGGCAGCAGTTACGGCCGGGACGTCCACTTC
CGSSYGRDVHF